Each of the 26 T cell receptor beta chains below was sequenced from the same sample in a study of T cells in Graves' hyperthyroidism and ophthalmopathy. RNA transcripts were the template for amplifying TCR beta CDR3 regions. TCR CDR3 underwent first-round RT-PCR with the HTBI primer set. TCRdb re-derived calls from the multiplex PCR reads in MiXCR, one entry per CDR3 protein. Of over 500,000 distinct CDR3 sequences in the sample, approximately 14% were seen once. Sequencing was performed on blood. The origin of the receptors is a woman in her thirties or forties with Graves' hyperthyroidism.

The chain couples TRBV6-1 to TRBJ2-1, with 12 bases that match TRBD2. CDR1 and CDR2 (germline): MNHNS, SASEGT. V dropped 4 bases and J dropped 0; count of bases not matched to a gene: 10. CDR3 length: 19 residues. CDR3 sequence: CASSANLAGGPLSYNEQFF. The CDR3 DNA follows: TGTGCCAGCAGTGCCAACCTAGCGGGAGGGCCCCTCTCCTACAATGAGCAGTTCTTC.

This clonotype showed up many times. This chain connects TRBV11-2 to TRBJ1-1, with a weak D call TRBD1 (5 bases). The CDR3 length is 12 residues. V was trimmed by 5 bases and J by 4 bases, leaving 8 bases between them. In germline, CDR1 is SGHAT, CDR2 FQNNGV. This chain's CDR3 is CASSERGTEAFF. In DNA form, the CDR3 reads TGTGCCAGCAGCGAAAGGGGCACTGAAGCTTTCTTT.

This clonotype was seen a handful of times. CDR3 sequence: CASSQAAPFSGREGEQFF. The CDR3 DNA follows: TGCGCCAGCAGCCAGGCGGCCCCCTTTAGCGGGAGGGAGGGTGAGCAGTTCTTC. The genes are TRBV4-1 and TRBJ2-1; 11 bases agree with TRBD2. Germline assignment: CDR1 MGHRA and CDR2 YSYEKL. The ends lost 3 bases at V and 9 bases at J; junction bases unmatched: 16. CDR3 length: 18 amino acids.

The rearrangement joins TRBV9 to TRBJ2-3; the match to TRBD2 covers 8 bases. The V and J ends lost 0 bases and 4 bases, in that order; junction bases with no gene match: 4. Per the germline V gene, CDR1 is SGDLS and CDR2 is YYNGEE. The CDR3 loop spans 15 amino acids. CDR3 loop: CASSVVGSGADTQYF. CDR3 bases: TGTGCCAGCAGCGTAGTTGGTAGCGGGGCAGATACGCAGTATTTT.

The V call is TRBV20-1, the J call TRBJ2-1, with TRBD2 matching over 14 bases. CDR1 is DFQATT and CDR2 is SNEGSKA in the germline V gene (reference sequence). Trimming cost V 5 bases and J 9 bases; bases outside gene matches: 6. The CDR3 covers 14 residues. The chain's CDR3 is CSAAPGLAGVEQFF. CDR3 nucleotide sequence: TGCAGTGCTGCCCCGGGACTAGCGGGAGTTGAGCAGTTCTTC.

The table lists this clonotype with many counts. This chain uses TRBV2 with TRBJ2-7; TRBD1 might be the D (5 bases). The V end was cut by 3 bases, the J end by 4 bases, with 16 bases between. CDR1 and CDR2 from the germline V gene are SNHLY and FYNNEI. This CDR3 spans 15 amino acids. CDR3 amino acids: CASSDWAGPPYEQYF. The CDR3 DNA reads as TGTGCCAGCAGTGATTGGGCAGGGCCCCCTTACGAGCAGTACTTC.

Ten or more counts support this clonotype. The V call is TRBV7-9, the J call TRBJ1-1, with D possibly being TRBD1 (5 bases). V was trimmed by 5 bases and J by 0 bases, leaving 13 bases between them. The CDR3 runs to 15 residues. Germline loops: CDR1 SEHNR, CDR2 FQNEAQ (reference sequence). The CDR3 sequence is CASSKGRPLNTEAFF. The CDR3 DNA is TGTGCCAGCAGCAAGGGACGGCCCTTGAACACTGAAGCTTTCTTT.

This clonotype was detected ten times or more. The chain uses TRBV28 and TRBJ1-1, with D tentatively TRBD1 (5 bases). This CDR3 region has 13 residues. Deletions cut 5 bases from V and 7 bases from J, with 14 bases between. From germline, CDR1 is MDHEN and CDR2 SYDVKM. CDR3 in DNA: TGTGCCAGCAGTATGGACATTCGGGGTGAAGCTTTCTTT. Translation gives CASSMDIRGEAFF.

In the case of this clonotype: Possible read error: a much larger clone is one base away. CDR3 in DNA: TGTGCCAGCAGTTCACCGGGACAGTTATACAATGAGCAGTCCTTC. It is translated as CASSSPGQLYNEQSF. J is TRBJ2-1 and V is TRBV28; 7 bases align to TRBD1. Germline V gene sequence: CDR1 MDHEN, CDR2 SYDVKM. The length of the CDR3 is 15 residues.

This clonotype was seen ten or more times. CDR3 residues: CASSQEYRSTETQYF. In DNA, the CDR3 is TGCGCCAGCAGCCAAGAATATAGGAGTACGGAGACCCAGTACTTC. V usage is TRBV4-1 and J usage is TRBJ2-5; unclear D gene. Germline CDR1 reads MGHRA; CDR2 reads YSYEKL. This CDR3 region has 15 residues. V was clipped by 0 bases and J by 5 bases, with 13 bases between them.

This clonotype showed up many times. The chain is built from TRBV12-3 or TRBV12-4 and TRBJ1-2; D is uncertain. The CDR3 consists of 12 residues. V was shortened by 5 bases and J by 2 bases, with 6 bases between the two germline ends. The CDR3 sequence is CASSEANYGYTF. The CDR3 DNA follows: TGTGCCAGCAGTGAGGCGAACTATGGCTACACCTTC.

This clonotype has just one count. The rearrangement uses TRBV6-1 and TRBJ1-1, with D tentatively TRBD1 (5 bases). This CDR3 has 15 residues. Germline CDR1 reads MNHNS; CDR2 reads SASEGT. Trimming pared 6 bases from V and 0 bases from J, leaving 14 bases between. The CDR3 protein is CASRAGTVMNTEAFF. The CDR3 nucleotides are TGTGCCAGCAGGGCCGGGACCGTTATGAACACTGAAGCTTTCTTT.

The chain carries TRBV7-6 and TRBJ1-5, with 7 nucleotides matching TRBD1. Germline assignment: CDR1 SGHVS and CDR2 FNYEAQ. The trim removed 2 bases at V and 6 bases at J, leaving 4 bases unmatched. CDR3 size: 14 residues. The CDR3 region is CASSLSTGTQPQHF. CDR3 in DNA: TGTGCCAGCAGCTTATCGACAGGGACTCAGCCCCAGCATTTT.

A few counts support this clonotype. The CDR3 sequence: CSATGANYGYTF. The DNA for the CDR3 is TGCAGCGCGACAGGGGCTAACTATGGCTACACCTTC. The rearrangement links TRBV29-1 to TRBJ1-2; the match to TRBD1 covers 8 bases. The length of the CDR3 is 12 residues. V gave up 7 bases and J gave up 0 bases; unmatched junction bases: 1. The germline CDR1 and CDR2 sequences are SQVTM and ANQGSEA.

This clonotype has a single count. This could be a read error, since a much larger clone is one nucleotide away. The rearrangement uses TRBV18 and TRBJ2-5; unclear D gene. CDR1 is KGHSH and CDR2 is LQKENI in the germline V gene. The CDR3 contains 13 residues. As DNA, the CDR3 is TGTGCCAGCCCACCAAACGGAAGAGAGACCCAGTACTTC. Its protein product is CASPPNGRETQYF.

This clonotype occurred many times. The rearrangement joins TRBV28 to TRBJ2-7, with D perhaps matching TRBD1 (6 bases). The CDR3 has 16 residues. CDR1 and CDR2 (germline): MDHEN, SYDVKM. V lost 1 base, J lost 2 bases, and 15 bases lay in between. CDR3 in DNA: TGTGCCAGCAGTTTATCGATTGTACAGGGCACCTACGAGCAGTACTTC. Protein sequence: CASSLSIVQGTYEQYF.

This clonotype has just a few counts. The rearrangement uses TRBV29-1 and TRBJ1-1; D not resolved. CDR3 size: 14 residues. In germline, CDR1 is SQVTM, CDR2 ANQGSEA. Trimming took 2 bases from V and 0 from J, leaving 10 bases between them. In nucleotides, the CDR3 is TGCAGCGTTGAATCCGGACCCTTGAACACTGAAGCTTTCTTT. Translation: CSVESGPLNTEAFF.

On this clonotype itself: A much larger clone is a single base away; this may be a read error. The rearrangement uses TRBV5-1 and TRBJ2-1, with 10 bases that match TRBD2. Germline CDR1 reads SGHRS; CDR2 reads YFSETQ. The V gene end was trimmed by 1 base and the J gene end by 7 bases; junction bases not matched to a gene: 8. This CDR3 contains 16 residues. The CDR3 region is CASSLPASGSWNEQFF. In nucleotides, the CDR3 is TGCGCCAGCAGCTTGCCGGCTAGCGGGAGTTGGAATGAGCAGTTCTTC.

The rearrangement joins TRBV5-4 to TRBJ1-1, with a tentative D call TRBD1 (5 bases). The germline V and J ends were trimmed by 2 bases and 5 bases, with 13 bases remaining between them. This CDR3 region has 14 residues. Germline V gives CDR1 SGHNT, CDR2 YYREEE (reference sequence). For the CDR3, the DNA is TGTGCCAGCAGCTTAGGTGCGGGGGAAACTGAAGCTTTCTTT. Protein: CASSLGAGETEAFF.

This clonotype was counted a few times. The V call is TRBV27, the J call TRBJ2-1; perhaps TRBD1 as D (6 bases). The germline CDR1 and CDR2 sequences are MNHEY and SMNVEV (reference sequence). There are 16 residues in the CDR3. Trimming took off 3 bases at V and 0 bases at J, with 12 bases between the two ends. CDR3 DNA: TGTGCCAGCAGTTTCCCAGGGGTTAGCTCCTACAATGAGCAGTTCTTC. Encoded protein: CASSFPGVSSYNEQFF.

V is TRBV15 and J is TRBJ2-2; no clear D. This CDR3 region has 16 residues. Germline V CDR1 and CDR2: LNHNV, YYDKDF (reference sequence). Trimming took 1 base from V and 2 from J, leaving 11 bases between them. DNA of the CDR3: TGTGCCACCAGCAGAGTTGCCGGTTACAACACCGGGGAGCTGTTTTTT. It translates to CATSRVAGYNTGELFF.

This clonotype was picked up many times. The genes are TRBV3-1 and TRBJ2-1; 9 bases align to TRBD2. CDR1 is LGHDT and CDR2 is YNNKEL in the germline V gene (reference sequence). The CDR3 sequence is 16 residues long. With 2 bases clipped from V and 7 bases from J, the junction kept 9 bases outside the gene matches. The chain's CDR3 is CASSQNLLREGNEQFF. CDR3 DNA: TGTGCCAGCAGCCAAAACCTTTTGCGGGAGGGGAATGAGCAGTTCTTC.

There are many counts of this clonotype. The chain uses TRBV20-1 and TRBJ2-3; D gene unclear. Germline CDR1 reads DFQATT; CDR2 reads SNEGSKA (reference sequence). The CDR3 sequence is 14 residues long. The germline V and J ends were trimmed by 3 bases and 0 bases, with 10 bases remaining between them. CDR3 in DNA: TGCAGTGCTAGCGGGCATTCTAGCACAGATACGCAGTATTTT. The encoded protein is CSASGHSSTDTQYF.

This clonotype was recorded many times. The chain joins TRBV28 to TRBJ1-5, with 10 bases that match TRBD1. J gave up 9 bases and V 5 bases, and 10 bases lay outside the gene matches. CDR1 and CDR2 from the germline V gene are MDHEN and SYDVKM. The CDR3 is 15 amino acids. The CDR3 is CASSAAGTGDPPQHF. The DNA for the CDR3 is TGTGCCAGCAGTGCCGCCGGGACAGGGGATCCGCCCCAGCATTTT.

This clonotype was observed many times. The genes are TRBV2 and TRBJ1-4; D gene unclear. The CDR3 sequence is 12 residues long. V was trimmed by 6 bases and J by 5 bases, leaving 7 bases between them. CDR1 SNHLY and CDR2 FYNNEI come from the germline V gene. Here the CDR3 reads CASRAGNEKLFF. DNA for the CDR3: TGTGCCAGCAGGGCCGGGAATGAAAAACTGTTTTTT.

This clonotype was seen only a few times. V is TRBV28 and J is TRBJ1-4, with D possibly matching TRBD1 (6 bases). CDR3 size: 14 residues. V lost 3 bases and J 4 bases, leaving 9 bases between the germline ends. CDR1 MDHEN and CDR2 SYDVKM come from the germline V gene. The CDR3: CASSFRGGNEKLFF. CDR3 bases: TGTGCCAGCAGTTTCAGGGGAGGTAATGAAAAACTGTTTTTT. Complete variable domain (other parts from reference TRBV28 and TRBJ1-4): DVKVTQSSRYLVKRTGEKVFLECVQDMDHENMFWYRQDPGLGLRLIYFSYDVKMKEKGDIPEGYSVSREKKERFSLILESASTNQTSMYLCASSFRGGNEKLFFGSGTQLSVL.